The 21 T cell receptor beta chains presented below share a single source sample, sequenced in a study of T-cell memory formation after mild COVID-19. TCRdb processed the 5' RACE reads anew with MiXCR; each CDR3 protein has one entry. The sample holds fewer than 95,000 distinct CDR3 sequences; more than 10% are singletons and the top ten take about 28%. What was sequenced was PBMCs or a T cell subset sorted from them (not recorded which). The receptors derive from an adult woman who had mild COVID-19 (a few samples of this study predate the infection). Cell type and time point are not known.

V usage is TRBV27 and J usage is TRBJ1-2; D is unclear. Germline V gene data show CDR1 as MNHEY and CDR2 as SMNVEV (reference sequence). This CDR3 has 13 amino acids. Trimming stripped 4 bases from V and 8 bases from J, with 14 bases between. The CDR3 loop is CASSYDKRHGYTF. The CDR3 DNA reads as TGTGCCAGCAGTTATGACAAAAGGCACGGCTACACCTTC.

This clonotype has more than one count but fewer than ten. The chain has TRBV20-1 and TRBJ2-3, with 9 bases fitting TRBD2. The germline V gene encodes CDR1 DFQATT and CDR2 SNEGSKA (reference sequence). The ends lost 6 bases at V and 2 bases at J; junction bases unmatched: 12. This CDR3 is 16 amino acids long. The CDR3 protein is CSASPPRLAATDTQYF. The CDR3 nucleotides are TGCAGTGCCAGTCCCCCCCGACTAGCGGCCACAGATACGCAGTATTTT.

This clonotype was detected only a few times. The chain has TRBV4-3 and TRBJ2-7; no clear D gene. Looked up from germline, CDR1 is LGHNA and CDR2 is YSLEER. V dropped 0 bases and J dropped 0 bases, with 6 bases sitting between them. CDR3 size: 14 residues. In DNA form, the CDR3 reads TGCGCCAGCAGCCAAGACACAGACTCCTACGAGCAGTACTTC. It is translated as CASSQDTDSYEQYF.

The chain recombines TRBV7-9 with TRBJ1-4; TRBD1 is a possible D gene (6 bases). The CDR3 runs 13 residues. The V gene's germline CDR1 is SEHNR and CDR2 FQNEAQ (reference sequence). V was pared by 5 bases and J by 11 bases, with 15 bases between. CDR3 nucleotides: TGTGCCAGCAGCCCTACTACAGGGCTGAAACTGTTTTTT. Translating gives CASSPTTGLKLFF.

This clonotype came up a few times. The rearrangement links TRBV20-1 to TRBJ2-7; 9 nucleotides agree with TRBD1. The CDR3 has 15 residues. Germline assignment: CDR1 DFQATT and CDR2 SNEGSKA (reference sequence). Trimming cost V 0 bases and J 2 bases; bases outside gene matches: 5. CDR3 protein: CSAREGGTGTYEQYF. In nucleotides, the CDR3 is TGCAGTGCTAGAGAGGGAGGGACAGGGACCTACGAGCAGTACTTC.

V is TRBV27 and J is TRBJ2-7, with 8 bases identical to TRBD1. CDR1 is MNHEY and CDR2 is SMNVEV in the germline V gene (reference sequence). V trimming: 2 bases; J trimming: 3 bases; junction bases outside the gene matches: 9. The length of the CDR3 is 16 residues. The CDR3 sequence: CASSLDPGGSIYEQYF. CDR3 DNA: TGTGCCAGCAGTTTAGATCCAGGGGGCAGTATCTACGAGCAGTACTTC.

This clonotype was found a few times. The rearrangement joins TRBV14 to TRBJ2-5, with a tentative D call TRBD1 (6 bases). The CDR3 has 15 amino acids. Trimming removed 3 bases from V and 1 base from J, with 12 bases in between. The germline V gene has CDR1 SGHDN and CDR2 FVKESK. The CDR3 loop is CASSHPGATQETQYF. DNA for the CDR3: TGTGCCAGCAGCCACCCAGGGGCTACCCAAGAGACCCAGTACTTC.

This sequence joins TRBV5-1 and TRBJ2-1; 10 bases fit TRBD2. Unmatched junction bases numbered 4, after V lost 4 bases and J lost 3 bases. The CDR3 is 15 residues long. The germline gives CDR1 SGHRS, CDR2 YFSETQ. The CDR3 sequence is CASSPGTSDYNEQFF. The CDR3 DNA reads TGCGCCAGCAGCCCAGGGACTAGCGACTACAATGAGCAGTTCTTC.

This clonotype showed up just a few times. In DNA form, the CDR3 reads TGTGCCAGCAGCCAATCGCTAGCGGGAGCTGGTCACGAGCAGTACTTC. Translating gives CASSQSLAGAGHEQYF. J is TRBJ2-7 and V is TRBV14, with TRBD2 matching 10 bases. CDR3 length: 16 residues. The V and J ends lost 2 bases and 5 bases, in that order; junction bases with no gene match: 9. Germline V gene data show CDR1 as SGHDN and CDR2 as FVKESK.

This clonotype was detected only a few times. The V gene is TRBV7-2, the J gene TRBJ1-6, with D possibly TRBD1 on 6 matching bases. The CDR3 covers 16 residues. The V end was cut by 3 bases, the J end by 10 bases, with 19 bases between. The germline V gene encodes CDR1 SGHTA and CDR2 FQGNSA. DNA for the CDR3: TGTGCCAGCAGCTTTTTGACAGGATCCCATGGGTCACCCCTCCACTTT. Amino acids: CASSFLTGSHGSPLHF.

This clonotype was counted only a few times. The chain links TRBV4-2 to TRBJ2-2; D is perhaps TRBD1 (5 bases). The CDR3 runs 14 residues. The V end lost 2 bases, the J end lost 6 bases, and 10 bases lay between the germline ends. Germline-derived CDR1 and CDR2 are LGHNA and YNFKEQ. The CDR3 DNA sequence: TGTGCCAGCAGCCAAAGAAGGGGCGCCGGGGAGCTGTTTTTT. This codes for CASSQRRGAGELFF.

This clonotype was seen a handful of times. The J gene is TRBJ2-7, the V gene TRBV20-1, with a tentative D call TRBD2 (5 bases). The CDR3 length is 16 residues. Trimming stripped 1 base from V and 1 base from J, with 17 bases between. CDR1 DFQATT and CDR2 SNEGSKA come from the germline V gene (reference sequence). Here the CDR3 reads CSARARISGSSYEQYF. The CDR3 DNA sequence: TGCAGTGCTAGAGCTCGTATTTCGGGGTCTTCCTACGAGCAGTACTTC.

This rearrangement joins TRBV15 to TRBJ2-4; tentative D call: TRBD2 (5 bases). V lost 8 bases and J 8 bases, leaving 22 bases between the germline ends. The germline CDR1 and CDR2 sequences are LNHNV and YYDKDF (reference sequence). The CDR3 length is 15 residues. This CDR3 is CATSETITLVDIQYF. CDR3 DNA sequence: TGTGCCACCTCGGAGACTATAACCCTCGTGGACATTCAGTACTTC.

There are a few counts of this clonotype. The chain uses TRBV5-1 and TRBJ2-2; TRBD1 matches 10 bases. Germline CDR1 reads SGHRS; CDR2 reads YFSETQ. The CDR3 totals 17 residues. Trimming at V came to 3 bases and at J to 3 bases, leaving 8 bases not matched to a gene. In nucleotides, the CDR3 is TGCGCCAGCAGCTCCCCCGGGACAGGGGTCGACACCGGGGAGCTGTTTTTT. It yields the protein CASSSPGTGVDTGELFF.

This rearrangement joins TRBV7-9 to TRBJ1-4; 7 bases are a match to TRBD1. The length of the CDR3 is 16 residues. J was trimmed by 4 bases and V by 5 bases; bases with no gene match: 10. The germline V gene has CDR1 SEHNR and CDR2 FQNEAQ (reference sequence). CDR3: CASSQQGRGVNEKLFF. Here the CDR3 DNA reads TGTGCCAGCAGCCAACAGGGGAGAGGGGTTAATGAAAAACTGTTTTTT.

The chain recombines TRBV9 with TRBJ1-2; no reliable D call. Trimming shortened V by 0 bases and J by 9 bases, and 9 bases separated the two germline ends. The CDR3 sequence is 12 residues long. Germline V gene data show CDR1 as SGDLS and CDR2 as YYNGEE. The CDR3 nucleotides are TGTGCCAGCAGCGTAGATTCCCTGAGCTACACCTTC. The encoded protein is CASSVDSLSYTF.

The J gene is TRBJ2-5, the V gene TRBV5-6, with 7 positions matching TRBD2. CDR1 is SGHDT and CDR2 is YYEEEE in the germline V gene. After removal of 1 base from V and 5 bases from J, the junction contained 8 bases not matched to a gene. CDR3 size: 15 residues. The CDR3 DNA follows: TGTGCCAGCAGCTTGCCAGCTAGCGGCCGGGAGACCCAGTACTTC. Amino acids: CASSLPASGRETQYF.

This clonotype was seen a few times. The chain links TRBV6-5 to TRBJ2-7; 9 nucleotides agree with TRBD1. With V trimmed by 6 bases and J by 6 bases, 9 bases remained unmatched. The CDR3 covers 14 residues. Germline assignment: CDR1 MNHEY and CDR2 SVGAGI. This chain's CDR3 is CASSLGQGRSEQYF. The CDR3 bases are TGTGCCAGCAGCCTGGGACAGGGAAGGAGCGAGCAGTACTTC.

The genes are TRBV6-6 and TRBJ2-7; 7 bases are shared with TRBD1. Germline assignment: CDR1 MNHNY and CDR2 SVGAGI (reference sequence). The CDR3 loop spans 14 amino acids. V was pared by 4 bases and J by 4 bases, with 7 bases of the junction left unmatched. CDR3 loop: CASSSAGTAYEQYF. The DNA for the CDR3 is TGTGCCAGCAGTTCCGCCGGGACAGCATACGAGCAGTACTTC.

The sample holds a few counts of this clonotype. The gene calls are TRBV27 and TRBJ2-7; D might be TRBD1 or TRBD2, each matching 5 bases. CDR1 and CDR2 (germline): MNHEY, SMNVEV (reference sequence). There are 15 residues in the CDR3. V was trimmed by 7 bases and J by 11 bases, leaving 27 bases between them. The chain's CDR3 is CASIAPHLGPPREYF. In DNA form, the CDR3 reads TGTGCCAGCATCGCACCACACCTGGGACCGCCGCGGGAGTACTTC.

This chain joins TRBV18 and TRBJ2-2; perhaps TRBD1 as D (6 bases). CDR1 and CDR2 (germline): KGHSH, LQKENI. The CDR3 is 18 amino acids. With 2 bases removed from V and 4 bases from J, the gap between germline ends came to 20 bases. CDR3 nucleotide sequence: TGTGCCAGCTCACCAATGCGACAGGTCGGATCACCCACCGGGGAGCTGTTTTTT. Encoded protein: CASSPMRQVGSPTGELFF.